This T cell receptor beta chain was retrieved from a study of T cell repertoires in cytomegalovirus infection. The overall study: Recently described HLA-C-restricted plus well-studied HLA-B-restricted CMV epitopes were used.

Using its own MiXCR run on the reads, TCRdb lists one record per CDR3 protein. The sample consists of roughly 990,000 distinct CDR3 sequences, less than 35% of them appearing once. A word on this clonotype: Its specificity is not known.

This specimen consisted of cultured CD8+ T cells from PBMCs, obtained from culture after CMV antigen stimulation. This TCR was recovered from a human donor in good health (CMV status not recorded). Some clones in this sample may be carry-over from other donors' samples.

CDR3 region: CASSVADGHGDTQYF. The CDR3 DNA reads TGTGCCAGCAGCGTAGCCGATGGGCATGGAGATACGCAGTATTTT. The chain is built from TRBV9 and TRBJ2-3; D not resolved. Germline CDR1 SGDLS, CDR2 YYNGEE. V shed 0 bases and J shed 5 bases, with 13 bases lying between them. This CDR3 region has 15 residues.